The 19 T cell receptor beta chains given below trace back to one sample, sequenced in a study of T cells in Graves' hyperthyroidism and ophthalmopathy. Using RNA transcripts as the source, TCR beta CDR3 regions were amplified. The TCR CDR3 was amplified in a first-round RT-PCR using the HTBI primer set. TCRdb independently ran MiXCR on the multiplex PCR reads; one entry per CDR3 protein. This sample yields nearly 600,000 distinct CDR3 sequences, of which approximately 15% are seen a single time; more than 4.5% belongs to the top ten. Source material: blood. Receptors were obtained from a woman aged 25 to 39 with Graves' hyperthyroidism that later progressed to Graves' ophthalmopathy.

This clonotype was counted at least ten times. The chain carries TRBV6-1 and TRBJ2-5; 8 bases are a match to TRBD1. The CDR3 totals 14 residues. Per germline, CDR1 MNHNS and CDR2 SASEGT. V lost 6 bases to trimming and J lost 2 bases; unmatched junction nucleotides: 5. CDR3 coding DNA: TGTGCCAGCAGCGGGACAGGCCAGCAAGAGACCCAGTACTTC. Protein sequence: CASSGTGQQETQYF.

This clonotype was counted ten times or more. The chain uses TRBV28 and TRBJ2-7; 11 bases are shared with TRBD2. Trimming cost V 1 base and J 5 bases; bases outside gene matches: 4. This CDR3 has 15 amino acids. Germline lookup yields CDR1 MDHEN and CDR2 SYDVKM. CDR3 loop: CASSLLVAGGNEQYF. CDR3 DNA: TGTGCCAGCAGTTTATTGGTAGCGGGAGGGAACGAGCAGTACTTC. The entire variable domain, with the rest obtained from reference TRBV28 and TRBJ2-7, is as follows: DVKVTQSSRYLVKRTGEKVFLECVQDMDHENMFWYRQDPGLGLRLIYFSYDVKMKEKGDIPEGYSVSREKKERFSLILESASTNQTSMYLCASSLLVAGGNEQYFGPGTRLTVT.

The table lists this clonotype with many counts. The chain is built from TRBV18 and TRBJ2-5; D gene uncertain. Trimming took off 0 bases at V and 5 bases at J, with 7 bases between the two ends. The germline V gene encodes CDR1 KGHSH and CDR2 LQKENI. The CDR3 sequence is 13 residues long. CDR3 DNA sequence: TGTGCCAGCTCACCACCAGGGATGGAGACCCAGTACTTC. It specifies CASSPPGMETQYF.

The table lists this clonotype with many counts. V is TRBV27 and J is TRBJ2-2; D not certain. CDR3 length: 12 residues. Per germline, CDR1 MNHEY and CDR2 SMNVEV (reference sequence). Trimming took off 3 bases at V and 6 bases at J, with 5 bases between the two ends. In DNA, the CDR3 is TGTGCCAGCAGTTTTAAGCCCGGGGAGCTGTTTTTT. Translation gives CASSFKPGELFF.

This clonotype came up many times. This rearrangement joins TRBV20-1 to TRBJ1-2, with D uncertain. Germline V gene data show CDR1 as DFQATT and CDR2 as SNEGSKA (reference sequence). Trimming removed 0 bases from V and 7 bases from J, with 15 bases in between. The CDR3 loop spans 14 amino acids. CDR3 nucleotide sequence: TGCAGTGCTAGAGATTCTTTAGCTGTTGGTGGCTACACCTTC. This translates into CSARDSLAVGGYTF.

The table lists this clonotype with many counts. J is TRBJ2-7 and V is TRBV20-1, with D possibly matching TRBD2 (6 bases). The CDR3 totals 15 residues. With 2 bases removed from V and 1 base from J, the gap between germline ends came to 15 bases. The germline V gene encodes CDR1 DFQATT and CDR2 SNEGSKA (reference sequence). Written as DNA, the CDR3 is TGCAGTGCTAGATCCCGGGACTCCGCGTCCTACGAGCAGTACTTC. Its protein product is CSARSRDSASYEQYF.

This clonotype occurred many times. The junction and the germline gene differ at one end; a read error may be behind it. CDR3 region: CAGSSTDTQYF. The CDR3 bases are TGTGCCGGCAGCTCCACAGATACGCAGTATTTT. V gene TRBV11-2 combines with J gene TRBJ2-3; D is unresolved. CDR3 size: 11 residues. Germline CDR1 and CDR2: SGHAT and FQNNGV.

In this sample, this clonotype turned up many times. V is TRBV10-3 and J is TRBJ2-1; possible D gene TRBD2, 6 bases. CDR1 is ENHRY, CDR2 SYGVKD, per germline. V was shortened by 5 bases and J by 8 bases, with 22 bases between the two germline ends. The CDR3 spans 16 residues. CDR3 nucleotide sequence: TGTGCCATCAGTCAGACGATCCGGGACTCCGCCGATGAGCAGTTCTTC. It codes for CAISQTIRDSADEQFF.

This clonotype was observed at least ten times. The chain joins TRBV30 to TRBJ1-1; no reliable D call. V was clipped by 3 bases and J by 2 bases, with 13 bases between them. CDR3 length: 14 residues. Germline lookup yields CDR1 GTSNPN and CDR2 SVGIG (reference sequence). CDR3 loop: CAWSDVGINTEAFF. In DNA form, the CDR3 reads TGTGCCTGGAGCGACGTGGGGATAAACACTGAAGCTTTCTTT.

Many counts were recorded for this clonotype. The CDR3 sequence: CASSPPNRDRSYEQYF. In DNA, the CDR3 is TGTGCCAGCTCACCACCCAATCGCGACAGGTCCTACGAGCAGTACTTC. The chain combines TRBV18 with TRBJ2-7; weak D call: TRBD1 (6 bases). The V and J ends lost 0 bases and 1 base respectively, with 13 bases between them. Looked up from germline, CDR1 is KGHSH and CDR2 is LQKENI. This CDR3 is 16 amino acids long.

The table lists this clonotype with many counts. V gene TRBV19 combines with J gene TRBJ1-1; possibly TRBD1 for D (5 bases). The CDR3 is 13 residues long. The V end was cut by 5 bases, the J end by 3 bases, with 10 bases between. Looked up from germline, CDR1 is LNHDA and CDR2 is SQIVND (reference sequence). The CDR3 DNA reads as TGTGCCAGTAGTCAGGGTGGCTACACTGAAGCTTTCTTT. Translated: CASSQGGYTEAFF.

The sample holds many counts of this clonotype. This sequence joins TRBV11-3 and TRBJ1-1; D not resolved. From germline, CDR1 is SGHNT and CDR2 YENEEA. The CDR3 covers 17 residues. The V gene lost 2 bases and the J gene lost 0 bases, with 16 bases spanning the gap. CDR3 DNA sequence: TGTGCCAGCAGCTTATCAAGCTTGGGTCTCATGAACACTGAAGCTTTCTTT. Translating gives CASSLSSLGLMNTEAFF.

At least ten counts were recorded for this clonotype. This chain connects TRBV20-1 to TRBJ2-7; a weak D match, TRBD2 (6 bases). The germline V and J ends were trimmed by 1 base and 0 bases, with 10 bases remaining between them. CDR1 DFQATT and CDR2 SNEGSKA come from the germline V gene (reference sequence). The CDR3 consists of 14 residues. The CDR3 region is CSARAGAGSYEQYF. The CDR3 DNA sequence: TGCAGTGCTAGAGCCGGAGCGGGCTCCTACGAGCAGTACTTC.

This clonotype has ten or more counts. This sequence joins TRBV20-1 and TRBJ2-7; D gene unclear. The germline CDR1 and CDR2 sequences are DFQATT and SNEGSKA (reference sequence). Deletions cut 3 bases from V and 2 bases from J, with 11 bases between. The CDR3 is 13 residues long. The CDR3 protein is CSARSLVAYEQYF. The DNA of the CDR3 is TGCAGTGCTAGGTCACTCGTGGCCTACGAGCAGTACTTC.

In regard to this clonotype: A much bigger clone sits one base away, suggesting this may be a read error. The rearrangement joins TRBV19 to TRBJ2-1, with a weak D call TRBD2 (7 bases). The germline V gene has CDR1 LNHDA and CDR2 SQIVND (reference sequence). CDR3 length equals 16 residues. Trimming removed 5 bases at V and 3 bases at J, with 17 bases between. CDR3 loop: CASSVGGAGLYNEQFF. For the CDR3, the DNA is TGTGCCAGTAGTGTGGGGGGGGCGGGCCTCTACAATGAGCAGTTCTTC.

This clonotype came up many times. The rearrangement links TRBV12-3 or TRBV12-4 to TRBJ2-4, with 14 bases lining up with TRBD2. Unmatched junction bases numbered 5, after V lost 1 base and J lost 6 bases. There are 17 residues in the CDR3. CDR3 in DNA: TGTGCCAGCAGTTTAGATTCTGGACTAGCGGGAGGAAACATTCAGTACTTC. This translates into CASSLDSGLAGGNIQYF.

Note on this clonotype: A much larger clonotype is one base distant, so this may be a read error. The genes are TRBV7-9 and TRBJ2-7, with unresolved D. The length of the CDR3 is 13 residues. Germline assignment: CDR1 SEHNR and CDR2 FQNEAQ (reference sequence). The CDR3 loop reads CVSVEPRYYEQYF. The CDR3 DNA follows: TGTGTCAGCGTTGAGCCCCGCTACTACGAGCAGTACTTC. Combining the CDR3 with reference TRBV7-9 and TRBJ2-7 gives the whole variable domain DTGVSQNPRHKITKRGQNVTFRCDPISEHNRLYWYRQTLGQGPEFLTYFQNEAQLEKSRLLSDRFSAERPKGSFSTLEIQRTEQGDSAMYLCVSVEPRYYEQYFGPGTRLTVT.

This clonotype was seen many times. V usage is TRBV7-3 and J usage is TRBJ2-5, with D perhaps assigned TRBD1 or TRBD2 (6 bases each). This CDR3 spans 13 amino acids. V lost 5 bases and J lost 1, with 8 bases in between. Per germline, CDR1 SGHTA and CDR2 FQGTGA. The CDR3 protein is CASSRGVQETQYF. CDR3 nucleotide sequence: TGTGCCAGCAGCAGGGGGGTCCAAGAGACCCAGTACTTC.

This clonotype was recorded many times. The V and J genes are TRBV28 and TRBJ1-2; 7 bases match TRBD1. The CDR3 covers 13 residues. After removal of 6 bases from V and 8 bases from J, the junction contained 9 bases not matched to a gene. The germline gives CDR1 MDHEN, CDR2 SYDVKM. CDR3 in DNA: TGTGCCAGCAGCCCCAGGGGGAGACGCGGCTACACCTTC. Residues: CASSPRGRRGYTF.